What follows describes a single T cell receptor (beta chain). The antigen is undetermined. This sample stems from a study of beta chain features in type 1 diabetes. Notes on the study in general: Equally in patients and controls, shorter templates might have been favored by PCR.

The CDR3 covers 16 residues. Germline values: CDR1 SGHDT, CDR2 YYEEEE. The trim removed 1 base at V and 1 base at J, leaving 1 base unmatched. Staining for CD45RO/CCR7/CD25/CD127/CD95/CD27 allowed sorting of CD4+ naive, central memory, regulatory and stem cell-like memory cells. TCRB transcripts that were expressed got sequenced, as all of the isolated RNA had been reverse transcribed. TCRdb keeps only in-frame clones here, not all; method: immunoSEQ multiplex PCR. The repertoire has around 300,000 clones, 8% of them found once; the top ten carry about 0.93%. Sequencing was done on a sample of central memory CD4+ T cells from blood. The sequence was obtained from a woman aged 18-29 years in good health. This chain uses TRBV5-6 with TRBJ2-5; 13 bases align to TRBD2. CDR3 in amino acids: CASSLWTSGSQETQYF. The CDR3 DNA reads TGTGCCAGCAGCTTGTGGACTAGCGGGAGCCAAGAGACCCAGTACTTC.